Shown below are 27 T cell receptor beta chains from a single sample sequenced in a study of breast tumors, draining lymph nodes, adjacent tissues. MiXCR, run by TCRdb on the multiplex PCR reads, gives a single entry per CDR3 protein. The data show tens of thousands of distinct CDR3 sequences, 64% seen once. The sample consisted of tumor-adjacent breast tissue. The receptors originated from a female donor with breast cancer. Some clones in this sample may be carry-over from other donors' samples.

There are many counts of this clonotype. The chain's CDR3 is CASSLRRGGYTF. The DNA for the CDR3 is TGTGCCAGCAGTTTACGCAGGGGTGGCTACACCTTC. J is TRBJ1-2 and V is TRBV28; D may be TRBD1 (6 bases). Trimming shortened V by 2 bases and J by 7 bases, and 8 bases separated the two germline ends. This CDR3 region has 12 residues. Per the germline V gene, CDR1 is MDHEN and CDR2 is SYDVKM.

The chain links TRBV2 to TRBJ2-7, with 12 bases aligning to TRBD2. Germline V gene data show CDR1 as SNHLY and CDR2 as FYNNEI. The CDR3 extends over 16 amino acids. V was clipped by 8 bases and J by 1 base; unmatched bases: 9. The DNA for the CDR3 is TGTGCCAGCCGACTAGCGGGGGTCTTGGCTTCCTACGAGCAGTACGTC. Residues: CASRLAGVLASYEQYV.

The chain combines TRBV5-6 with TRBJ2-7; 10 bases are a match to TRBD1. The V gene end was trimmed by 3 bases and the J gene end by 7 bases; junction bases not matched to a gene: 7. The CDR3 has 14 amino acids. CDR1 and CDR2 (germline): SGHDT, YYEEEE. CDR3: CASSYGTGAGEQYF. CDR3 nucleotide sequence: TGTGCCAGCAGCTACGGGACAGGGGCAGGGGAGCAGTACTTC. Full variable domain (outside the CDR3, taken from reference TRBV5-6 and TRBJ2-7): DAGVTQSPTHLIKTRGQQVTLRCSPKSGHDTVSWYQQALGQGPQFIFQYYEEEERQRGNFPDRFSGHQFPNYSSELNVNALLLGDSALYLCASSYGTGAGEQYFGPGTRLTVT.

This chain links TRBV6-2 or TRBV6-3 with TRBJ2-1, with 16 nucleotides matching TRBD2. The CDR3 is made up of 17 amino acids. V trimming: 5 bases; J trimming: 7 bases; junction bases outside the gene matches: 8. From germline, CDR1 is MNHEY and CDR2 SVGEGT. CDR3 loop: CASSRPGTSGRGNEQFF. CDR3 DNA sequence: TGTGCCAGCAGTCGCCCCGGGACTAGCGGGAGGGGTAATGAGCAGTTCTTC.

V usage is TRBV20-1 and J usage is TRBJ1-6; 9 nucleotides match TRBD1. The CDR3 loop spans 16 amino acids. The germline CDR1 and CDR2 sequences are DFQATT and SNEGSKA (reference sequence). The trim removed 2 bases at V and 6 bases at J, leaving 8 bases unmatched. The CDR3 sequence: CSARTSTGGSNSPLHF. As DNA, the CDR3 is TGCAGTGCTAGAACCTCGACAGGGGGGAGTAATTCACCCCTCCACTTT.

The chain has TRBV15 and TRBJ1-6; tentative D call: TRBD1 (6 bases). CDR1 and CDR2 from the germline V gene are LNHNV and YYDKDF (reference sequence). The germline V and J ends were trimmed by 1 base and 9 bases, with 7 bases remaining between them. The CDR3 sequence is 13 residues long. CDR3 sequence reads: CATSRVRGSPLHF. The CDR3 DNA is TGTGCCACCAGCAGAGTCAGGGGTTCACCCCTCCACTTT.

The V call is TRBV9, the J call TRBJ2-3; D possibly corresponds to TRBD2 (5 bases). This CDR3 is built from 14 residues. Germline V gene lookup returns CDR1 SGDLS and CDR2 YYNGEE. The germline V and J ends were trimmed by 0 bases and 4 bases, with 9 bases remaining between them. The CDR3 coding sequence is TGTGCCAGCAGCGTAGGGTGGACTTCAGATACGCAGTATTTT. Translating gives CASSVGWTSDTQYF.

This clonotype has at least ten counts. The chain has TRBV9 and TRBJ1-1; D is possibly TRBD1 (5 bases). Trimming cost V 4 bases and J 5 bases, with 12 bases left between them. The CDR3 contains 13 residues. The V gene's germline CDR1 is SGDLS and CDR2 YYNGEE. CDR3 loop: CASSSPGRTEAFF. The CDR3 DNA is TGTGCCAGCAGCTCCCCGGGGCGGACTGAAGCTTTCTTT.

The genes are TRBV9 and TRBJ2-3, with a tentative D call TRBD1 (6 bases). The CDR3 is made up of 15 amino acids. Deletions cut 6 bases from V and 0 bases from J, with 14 bases between. Germline assignment: CDR1 SGDLS and CDR2 YYNGEE. The CDR3 DNA is TGTGCCAGCACCGCTTGGGACACTAGCACAGATACGCAGTATTTT. Amino acids: CASTAWDTSTDTQYF.

About this clonotype: The germline gene is not matched at one end of the junction; a read error may be the cause. The rearrangement uses TRBV7-3 and TRBJ2-1; 7 bases map to TRBD2. The CDR3 length is 15 residues. The germline CDR1 and CDR2 sequences are SGHTA and FQGTGA. The CDR3 is CASSLTSTPYSEQFF. The CDR3 nucleotides read TGTGCCAGTAGCTTGACTAGCACCCCTTACAGTGAGCAGTTCTTT.

As to this clonotype: The conserved closing phenylalanine or tryptophan is absent in this CDR3, likely reflecting a read error. This chain uses TRBV7-2 with TRBJ2-7, with D uncertain. The CDR3 spans 15 residues. The V end lost 3 bases, the J end lost 3 bases, and 15 bases lay between the germline ends. Germline V gives CDR1 SGHTA, CDR2 FQGNSA. This chain's CDR3 is CASSFKVSSLYEQYL. CDR3 bases: TGTGCCAGCAGCTTCAAGGTGAGCAGCCTCTACGAGCAGTACCTC.

The chain combines TRBV29-1 with TRBJ2-7; D gene unclear. CDR1 SQVTM and CDR2 ANQGSEA come from the germline V gene. The germline V and J ends were trimmed by 3 bases and 7 bases, with 10 bases remaining between them. This CDR3 is 11 amino acids long. This chain's CDR3 is CSVDILGEQYF. The CDR3 coding sequence is TGCAGCGTTGATATTCTCGGGGAGCAGTACTTC.

The chain carries TRBV5-1 and TRBJ2-7; 7 bases agree with TRBD1. The CDR3 spans 16 residues. J was trimmed by 1 base and V by 0 bases; bases with no gene match: 7. Germline loops: CDR1 SGHRS, CDR2 YFSETQ. CDR3 nucleotides: TGCGCCAGCAGCTTGGGCCACCGGGACAGTTCCTACGAGCAGTACTTC. This sequence encodes CASSLGHRDSSYEQYF.

The chain recombines TRBV6-5 with TRBJ2-7, with D maybe TRBD1 (6 bases). V gave up 0 bases and J gave up 4 bases, with 10 bases separating them. Germline V gives CDR1 MNHEY, CDR2 SVGAGI. The CDR3 contains 14 residues. The CDR3 protein is CASSYSGTKYEQYF. The CDR3 region has the DNA TGTGCCAGCAGTTACTCTGGGACAAAATACGAGCAGTACTTC.

The genes are TRBV19 and TRBJ1-6, with 7 bases lining up with TRBD1. Trimming at V came to 9 bases and at J to 6 bases, leaving 11 bases not matched to a gene. There are 15 residues in the CDR3. Germline CDR1 reads LNHDA; CDR2 reads SQIVND (reference sequence). CDR3 sequence reads: CASSVEGGVNSPLHF. For the CDR3, the DNA is TGTGCCAGCAGCGTAGAAGGGGGCGTTAATTCACCCCTCCACTTT.

The gene calls are TRBV28 and TRBJ2-7; no reliable D call. The length of the CDR3 is 11 residues. Germline CDR1 is MDHEN and CDR2 is SYDVKM. Trimming stripped 5 bases from V and 3 bases from J, with 5 bases between. CDR3 sequence (DNA): TGTGCCAGCAGTCAGTACTACGAGCAGTACTTC. Its translation: CASSQYYEQYF.

Turning to this clonotype: A much larger clone differs from this one at a single base, so this may be a read error. The chain links TRBV5-1 to TRBJ1-1; perhaps TRBD1 as D (6 bases). This CDR3 is 15 amino acids long. The germline V gene encodes CDR1 SGHRS and CDR2 YFSETQ. The CDR3 spells CASSLQGHTNTEASF. As DNA, the CDR3 is TGCGCCAGCAGCTTACAGGGTCACACGAACACTGAAGCTTCCTTT.

This clonotype is medium-sized by share. The chain is built from TRBV12-3 or TRBV12-4 and TRBJ2-7; 8 bases match TRBD2. The CDR3 consists of 13 residues. After removal of 6 bases from V and 7 bases from J, the junction contained 8 bases not matched to a gene. DNA of the CDR3: TGTGCCAGCAGCTTGCCCGCGGGGGGAGAGCAGTACTTC. Translation gives CASSLPAGGEQYF.

The rearrangement joins TRBV20-1 to TRBJ1-5; D gene uncertain. V shed 1 base and J shed 6 bases, with 10 bases lying between them. CDR1 is DFQATT and CDR2 is SNEGSKA in the germline V gene (reference sequence). This CDR3 contains 13 residues. The CDR3 protein is CSARARAGQPQHF. CDR3 nucleotides: TGCAGTGCTAGAGCTAGGGCCGGTCAGCCCCAGCATTTT.

There are many counts of this clonotype. The chain recombines TRBV6-5 with TRBJ2-1; 8 bases line up with TRBD2. The V and J ends lost 6 bases and 0 bases, in that order; junction bases with no gene match: 4. Germline V lookup: CDR1 MNHEY, CDR2 SVGAGI. The CDR3 is made up of 15 amino acids. The CDR3 is CASSPSGSSYNEQFF. The CDR3 nucleotides read TGTGCCAGCAGCCCCAGCGGGAGCTCCTACAATGAGCAGTTCTTC.

This clonotype was detected many times. The CDR3: CASSQHTSGESTGELFF. DNA for the CDR3: TGCGCCAGCAGCCAACACACTAGCGGGGAGAGCACCGGGGAGCTGTTTTTT. This chain uses TRBV4-1 with TRBJ2-2; 10 bases match TRBD2. The CDR3 length is 17 residues. The V and J ends lost 2 bases and 4 bases, in that order; junction bases with no gene match: 7. CDR1 is MGHRA and CDR2 is YSYEKL in the germline V gene.

This rearrangement joins TRBV6-4 to TRBJ1-3; 7 nucleotides agree with TRBD1. Looked up from germline, CDR1 is MRHNA and CDR2 is SNTAGT. The junction had 25 bases not matched to a gene; V was cut back by 11 bases and J by 0 bases. The CDR3 contains 20 residues. The CDR3 DNA reads TGTGCCTCAACAGGGGCCATACTGGTCTTGACTCCCTCCTCTGGAAACACCATATATTTT. Translating it yields CASTGAILVLTPSSGNTIYF.

The chain combines TRBV6-1 with TRBJ1-5; D is undetermined. Germline CDR1 is MNHNS and CDR2 is SASEGT. The CDR3 totals 13 residues. The germline V and J ends were trimmed by 7 bases and 0 bases, with 7 bases remaining between them. CDR3 DNA: TGTGCCAGCACAGTTCTTAGCAATCAGCCCCAGCATTTT. This encodes CASTVLSNQPQHF.

The table lists this clonotype with many counts. With a much larger clone just one base away, this may be a read error. V is TRBV6-4 and J is TRBJ2-5; D possibly corresponds to TRBD2 (5 bases). V was cut by 8 bases and J by 2 bases, with 15 bases left in between. Germline V gene sequence: CDR1 MRHNA, CDR2 SNTAGT. The CDR3 is made up of 14 amino acids. The CDR3 nucleotides are TGTGCCAGCGACCTTCGGGAAAGTCAAGAGACCCAGTACTTC. This translates into CASDLRESQETQYF.

A remark on this clonotype: It is unclear where the CDR3 begins or ends on the DNA, so no DNA is shown, and the CDR3 is as TCRdb lists it. The chain uses TRBV20-1 and TRBJ2-2; TRBD2, the D gene given by the table, was not confirmed from the DNA. A total of 23 residues make up the CDR3, ends included. CDR1 is DFQATT and CDR2 is SNEGSKA in the germline V gene (reference sequence). CDR3 protein: CSARDSAAYFCASSPAAAGELFF.

A few counts support this clonotype. The chain carries TRBV7-2 and TRBJ2-7; tentatively, D is TRBD2 (6 bases). Germline CDR1 SGHTA, CDR2 FQGNSA. CDR3 length: 14 amino acids. Trimming took off 2 bases at V and 3 bases at J, with 11 bases between the two ends. The CDR3: CASSLFVRDYEQYF. The CDR3, as DNA: TGTGCCAGCAGCTTATTTGTGCGGGACTACGAGCAGTACTTC.

The V gene is TRBV25-1, the J gene TRBJ1-5; the D is unclear. Germline V gene lookup returns CDR1 MGHDK and CDR2 SYGVNS. The CDR3 length is 15 residues. Trimming pared 1 base from V and 0 bases from J, leaving 7 bases between. As DNA, the CDR3 is TGTGCCAGCAGTGAATCATCCGGTAGCAATCAGCCCCAGCATTTT. Its translation: CASSESSGSNQPQHF.